These T cell receptor beta chains were read from a single sample in a study of blood T cell repertoires in COVID-19. Sequencing used immunoSEQ multiplex PCR; TCRdb keeps in-frame clones, though not all of them. The table lists 250,000 to 350,000 clones, about nine tenths of them singletons. The sample was peripheral blood. These receptors were collected from a woman aged 40 to 55 who had recovered from COVID-19. CDR3s include the opening cysteine and the closing phenylalanine or tryptophan. D genes are given only for firm matches. The size entry is marked missing in some rows and otherwise reads once, few, many or a size class.

>TRBJ2-1|TRBD2|TRBV5-4|18|.
CASTPRASGESSYNEQFF
TGTGCCTCAACCCCCCGGGCTAGCGGAGAGAGCTCCTACAATGAGCAGTTCTTC
>TRBJ2-7|.|TRBV5-5|13|.
CASSSDSPYEQYF
TGTGCCAGCAGCTCGGACAGCCCCTACGAGCAGTACTTC
>TRBJ1-1|.|TRBV2|15|.
CASSQPDRLNTEAFF
TGTGCCAGCAGCCAACCCGACAGGTTGAACACTGAAGCTTTCTTT
>TRBJ2-7|.|TRBV6-5|12|once
CASTGLSREQYF
TGTGCCAGCACAGGACTATCCAGGGAGCAGTACTTC
>TRBJ1-5|TRBD1|TRBV19|15|.
CASSISGTGNQPQHF
TGTGCCAGTAGTATTTCCGGGACAGGCAATCAGCCCCAGCATTTT
>TRBJ2-5|TRBD2|TRBV10-3|16|.
CAISEGGLADQETQYF
TGTGCCATCAGTGAGGGGGGACTAGCGGACCAAGAGACCCAGTACTTC
>TRBJ1-2|.|TRBV6-5|13|few
CASWTGGAYGYTF
TGTGCCAGCTGGACGGGGGGCGCCTATGGCTACACCTTC
>TRBJ1-1|.|TRBV9|13|.
CASSETGTTEAFF
TGTGCCAGCAGCGAAACAGGGACCACTGAAGCTTTCTTT
>TRBJ2-3|.|TRBV3-1/TRBV3-2|17|.
CASSQDLTVLNTDTQYF
TGTGCCAGCAGCCAAGATTTAACAGTATTAAACACAGATACGCAGTATTTT
>TRBJ2-7|.|TRBV28|11|.
CASTTGSEQYF
TGTGCCAGTACTACAGGCTCCGAGCAGTACTTC
>TRBJ2-1|.|TRBV11-2|14|.
CASSLGETGNEQFF
TGTGCCAGCAGCTTAGGTGAAACAGGTAATGAGCAGTTCTTC
>TRBJ1-1|.|TRBV18|15|.
CASSPGALAWTEAFF
TGTGCCAGCTCACCCGGGGCACTAGCGTGGACTGAAGCTTTCTTT
>TRBJ1-5|.|TRBV10-1|13|once
CASSVRERGPQHF
TGCGCCAGCAGTGTAAGGGAGCGGGGACCCCAGCATTTT
>TRBJ2-1|TRBD2|TRBV16|15|.
CASTSGTSGTDEQFF
TGTGCCAGCACCTCGGGGACTAGCGGGACCGATGAGCAGTTCTTC
>TRBJ1-5|TRBD1|TRBV19|16|.
CASSPRTGSGNQPQHF
TGTGCCAGTAGTCCCCGGACAGGGAGCGGCAATCAGCCCCAGCATTTT
>TRBJ2-7|TRBD1|TRBV28|16|.
CASSTSTGVHPTEQYF
TGTGCCAGCAGCACGTCTACAGGGGTCCACCCCACCGAGCAGTACTTC
>TRBJ2-4|TRBD2|TRBV5-4|15|.
CASSFPSGDKNIQYF
TGTGCCAGCAGCTTCCCTAGCGGGGACAAAAACATTCAGTACTTC
>TRBJ2-7|.|TRBV7-9|14|once
CASSSQTATYEQYF
TGTGCCAGCAGCTCCCAGACAGCCACCTACGAGCAGTACTTC
>TRBJ2-7|TRBD2|TRBV19|16|.
CASSAQGLAGENEQYF
TGTGCCAGTAGTGCCCAAGGACTAGCGGGAGAGAACGAGCAGTACTTC
>TRBJ2-7|.|TRBV21-1|15|once
CASREEKGLAGEQYF
TGTGCCAGCAGGGAGGAGAAGGGACTAGCAGGGGAGCAGTACTTC
>TRBJ2-3|TRBD2|TRBV5-4|17|.
CASSLEGLAGVADTQYF
TGTGCCAGCAGCTTGGAGGGACTAGCGGGAGTGGCAGATACGCAGTATTTT
>TRBJ1-2|.|TRBV6-5|13|.
CASSYGGNYGYTF
TGTGCCAGCAGTTACGGGGGGAACTATGGCTACACCTTC
>TRBJ1-2|.|TRBV13|12|.
CASSLTVSGYTF
TGTGCCAGCAGCTTAACGGTCTCTGGCTACACCTTC
>TRBJ2-1|TRBD2|TRBV7-9|14|.
CASTLAGATDEQFF
TGTGCCAGCACACTAGCGGGAGCGACGGATGAGCAGTTCTTC
>TRBJ2-7|.|TRBV4-2|12|.
CASDPGAYEQYF
TGTGCCAGCGATCCGGGAGCCTACGAGCAGTACTTC
>TRBJ2-5|.|TRBV6-6|13|.
CASSPRRAETQYF
TGTGCCAGCAGTCCCCGCAGGGCAGAGACCCAGTACTTC
>TRBJ1-1|.|TRBV6-5|16|.
CASSYGPWALNTEAFF
TGTGCCAGCAGTTACGGCCCATGGGCCCTGAACACTGAAGCTTTCTTT
>TRBJ1-1|.|TRBV7-9|15|once
CASSLDAGPNTEAFF
TGTGCCAGCAGCTTAGACGCGGGCCCGAACACTGAAGCTTTCTTT
>TRBJ1-5|.|TRBV28|16|few
CASSLDQAYSNQPQHF
TGTGCCAGCAGTTTAGATCAGGCTTATAGCAATCAGCCCCAGCATTTT
>TRBJ2-7|.|TRBV18|13|.
CASSLMDKYEQYF
TGTGCCAGCTCACTTATGGACAAGTACGAGCAGTACTTC
>TRBJ2-5|.|TRBV19|12|.
CASSAPQETQYF
TGTGCCAGTAGTGCGCCGCAAGAGACCCAGTACTTC
>TRBJ2-2|.|TRBV29-1|15|.
CSVEGTQGNTGELFF
TGCAGCGTTGAAGGCACACAGGGGAACACCGGGGAGCTGTTTTTT
>TRBJ2-1|.|TRBV6-5|14|.
CASSYDYSGTEQFF
TGTGCCAGCAGTTACGACTACTCCGGTACCGAGCAGTTCTTC
>TRBJ2-2|.|TRBV6-5|13|once
CASTGANTGELFF
TGTGCCAGCACAGGGGCGAACACCGGGGAGCTGTTTTTT
>TRBJ2-7|TRBD2|TRBV28|14|.
CASSQAGDPYEQYF
TGTGCCAGCAGTCAAGCGGGAGACCCCTACGAGCAGTACTTC
>TRBJ2-7|TRBD1|TRBV25-1|16|.
CASSEVPPTGGYEQYF
TGTGCCAGCAGTGAAGTCCCGCCGACAGGGGGATACGAGCAGTACTTC
>TRBJ1-5|.|TRBV27|16|.
CASSLSPPYGNQPQHF
TGTGCCAGCAGTTTAAGCCCGCCTTATGGCAATCAGCCCCAGCATTTT
>TRBJ1-1|.|TRBV7-7|13|.
CASSLTGNTEAFF
TGTGCTAGCAGCTTAACAGGGAACACTGAAGCTTTCTTT
>TRBJ1-1|.|TRBV5-1|14|.
CASSLVAGNTEAFF
TGCGCCAGCAGCTTGGTCGCAGGCAACACTGAAGCTTTCTTT
>TRBJ1-2|TRBD1|TRBV4-1|17|.
CASSQELSDRGFGGYTF
TGCGCCAGCAGCCAAGAGCTAAGCGACAGGGGGTTCGGAGGCTACACCTTC
>TRBJ2-5|.|TRBV7-2|15|.
CASSLGAPSQETQYF
TGTGCCAGCAGCTTAGGGGCCCCGTCCCAAGAGACCCAGTACTTC
>TRBJ2-2|TRBD2|TRBV2|13|.
CALAGANTGELFF
TGTGCCCTAGCGGGAGCGAACACCGGGGAGCTGTTTTTT
>TRBJ2-7|TRBD2|TRBV5-6|13|.
CASSSRQGGGQYF
TGTGCCAGCAGCTCCAGGCAGGGCGGGGGGCAGTACTTC
>TRBJ2-1|TRBD2|TRBV9|16|.
CASSESGLAGMDEQFF
TGTGCCAGCAGCGAGAGTGGACTAGCGGGAATGGATGAGCAGTTCTTC
>TRBJ2-6|TRBD2|TRBV11-2|18|.
CASSLRLAGDSGANVLTF
TGTGCCAGCAGCTTAAGGCTAGCGGGGGACTCTGGGGCCAACGTCCTGACTTTC
>TRBJ2-7|TRBD1|TRBV27|16|.
CASRHRTGLTSYEQYF
TGTGCCAGCCGCCACCGGACAGGCCTCACCTCCTACGAGCAGTACTTC
>TRBJ2-1|TRBD2|TRBV7-9|19|.
CASSDPGLADPWAYNEQFF
TGTGCCAGCAGCGATCCGGGACTAGCGGACCCCTGGGCCTACAATGAGCAGTTCTTC
>TRBJ2-3|TRBD2|TRBV5-4|12|.
CASRGGTDTQYF
TGTGCCAGCCGGGGGGGCACAGATACGCAGTATTTT
>TRBJ2-3|.|TRBV3-1/TRBV3-2|14|.
CASSAMAGADTQYF
TGTGCCAGCAGCGCGATGGCTGGGGCGGATACGCAGTATTTT
>TRBJ2-7|TRBD1|TRBV3-1/TRBV3-2|16|.
CASSPSGTGFSYEQYF
TGTGCCAGCAGCCCTTCCGGGACAGGGTTCTCCTACGAGCAGTACTTC
>TRBJ2-5|TRBD2|TRBV7-7|16|.
CASSLALAGVGETQYF
TGTGCTAGCAGCTTAGCCCTTGCGGGAGTGGGAGAGACCCAGTACTTC
>TRBJ2-2|TRBD1|TRBV9|15|.
CASSTRQGADGELFF
TGTGCCAGCAGCACCCGACAGGGGGCCGACGGGGAGCTGTTTTTT
>TRBJ2-5|.|TRBV29-1|12|.
CSVELGGETQYF
TGCAGCGTTGAACTGGGGGGAGAGACCCAGTACTTC
>TRBJ1-1|.|TRBV29-1|14|.
CSVGRGGLDTEAFF
TGCAGCGTTGGGAGGGGGGGTCTGGACACTGAAGCTTTCTTT